The rows below give T cell receptor beta chains drawn from one sample of a study of T cell responses to AZD1222 COVID-19 vaccine. Produced via immunoSEQ multiplex PCR; TCRdb's table is partial and in-frame only. The sample has more than 85,000 clones, roughly 90% seen once. The specimen was peripheral blood, collected on day 0 of AZD1222 vaccination. The receptor set was obtained from an adult in good health. CDR3s leave out the opening cysteine and the closing phenylalanine or tryptophan. Size is omitted from some rows. Given values are once, few, many or a class for expanded clones.

TRBV5-4	-	TRBJ1-1	ASSLGLNTEAF
TRBV4-2	once	TRBJ2-7	ASSQDVGQGAYEQY
TRBV6-1	-	TRBJ1-1	ASSEGRVVGIMNTEAF
TRBV2	-	TRBJ2-7	ASRRTATGEQY
TRBV12-5	-	TRBJ1-5	ASGLGQAAMPQH
TRBV4-1	-	TRBJ1-4	ASSPNEGGVGEKLF
TRBV6-5	-	TRBJ1-5	ASSWDGKNNQPQH
TRBV11-3	-	TRBJ1-1	ASSPRGATEAF
TRBV18	-	TRBJ1-2	ASSPPLPGFGYT
TRBV4-1	-	TRBJ1-5	ASSPRDRGPNQPQH
TRBV6-5	-	TRBJ2-3	ASSLAGGTDTQY
TRBV5-8	-	TRBJ2-1	ASSLGDAGEQF
TRBV13	-	TRBJ2-5	ASSTGTSGRARETQY